These T cell receptor beta chains were read from a single sample in a study of cytomegalovirus exposure and HLA in healthy donors. The method was immunoSEQ multiplex PCR; TCRdb's version includes in-frame clones alone and lacks a portion of them. This table has approximately 130,000 clones, roughly 89% appearing once. Sequencing was performed on PBMCs. The receptors stem from a woman in her twenties or thirties in good health and CMV-seronegative. CDR3s include the opening cysteine and the closing phenylalanine or tryptophan. A D gene is named only where the DNA matches it firmly. Size is stated for part of the rows, as once, few or many counts, or as a class when the clone is expanded.

TRBD1	.	TRBV10-3	TRBJ1-6	CAIRGTGGSPLHF	TGTGCCATCCGGGGGACAGGGGGTTCACCCCTCCACTTT
TRBD1	.	TRBV6-7	TRBJ2-4	CASSYSIGQGQAKNIQYF	TGTGCCAGCAGTTACTCGATTGGACAGGGACAAGCCAAAAACATTCAGTACTTC
.	.	TRBV2	TRBJ1-3	CASVRTVSGNTIYF	TGTGCCAGCGTACGGACAGTCTCTGGAAACACCATATATTTT
.	.	TRBV7-2	TRBJ2-5	CASSSIQGRQETQYF	TGTGCCAGCAGCTCCATACAGGGACGCCAAGAGACCCAGTACTTC
TRBD1	.	TRBV5-6	TRBJ2-1	CASSLDVYRDRTNEQFF	TGTGCCAGCAGCTTGGATGTTTACCGGGACAGAACCAATGAGCAGTTCTTC
.	.	TRBV5-1	TRBJ2-2	CASSQDLLVGRELFF	TGCGCCAGCAGCCAGGACTTACTAGTTGGCCGGGAGCTGTTTTTT
TRBD1	.	TRBV30	TRBJ2-5	CAWSPGGETQYF	TGTGCCTGGAGCCCAGGGGGAGAGACCCAGTACTTC
TRBD1	once	TRBV7-9	TRBJ1-2	CASSLFSNRGNYGYTF	TGTGCCAGCAGCTTATTTTCCAACAGGGGTAACTATGGCTACACCTTC
.	once	TRBV6-5	TRBJ2-5	CASSYSSGPTQETQYF	TGTGCCAGCAGTTACTCTTCGGGTCCAACCCAAGAGACCCAGTACTTC
TRBD1	.	TRBV6-5	TRBJ1-2	CASSYYGQGASYGYTF	TGTGCCAGCAGTTACTATGGCCAGGGGGCTTCCTATGGCTACACCTTC
.	.	TRBV4-1	TRBJ1-3	CASSQDLWPGGDSGNTIYF	TGCGCCAGCAGCCAAGATTTATGGCCGGGGGGGGACTCTGGAAACACCATATATTTT
.	.	TRBV9	TRBJ1-1	CASSPGTPGVKAFF	TGTGCCAGCAGCCCTGGGACGCCAGGGGTAAAAGCTTTCTTT
TRBD1	.	TRBV5-1	TRBJ2-5	CASSWTGGEGETQYF	TGCGCCAGCAGTTGGACAGGGGGTGAAGGAGAGACCCAGTACTTC
TRBD2	.	TRBV10-2	TRBJ2-1	CASSELGGGGYEQFF	TGCGCCAGCAGTGAGCTCGGGGGGGGAGGGTATGAGCAGTTCTTC
.	.	TRBV5-1	TRBJ2-7	CASSRTGTVVLALKAGDNYEQYF	TGCGCCAGCAGCCGAACCGGGACAGTAGTGTTGGCTTTGAAAGCGGGAGACAACTACGAGCAGTACTTC
TRBD2	.	TRBV7-3	TRBJ2-5	CASSQGGAGGYQETQYF	TGTGCCAGCAGCCAGGGGGGCGCGGGGGGGTACCAAGAGACCCAGTACTTC
.	.	TRBV28	TRBJ2-3	CASSLWLSASTDTQYF	TGTGCCAGCAGTTTATGGTTGAGTGCTAGCACAGATACGCAGTATTTT
.	.	TRBV5-1	TRBJ2-3	CASSLGPGTSTDTQYF	TGCGCCAGCAGCTTGGGGCCGGGAACTAGCACAGATACGCAGTATTTT
.	.	TRBV18	TRBJ2-1	CASSRPISEGYSYNEQFF	TGTGCCAGCTCACGGCCGATCTCAGAGGGCTACTCCTACAATGAGCAGTTCTTC
.	.	TRBV7-2	TRBJ2-5	CASSFRVQETQYF	TGTGCCAGCAGCTTCAGGGTTCAAGAGACCCAGTACTTC
.	.	TRBV28	TRBJ2-2	CASSSTRQANTGELFF	TGTGCCAGCAGTTCTACCCGACAGGCGAACACCGGGGAGCTGTTTTTT
.	.	TRBV30	TRBJ2-7	CAWSVQLGQYF	TGTGCCTGGAGTGTACAGCTCGGGCAGTACTTC
TRBD2	.	TRBV16	TRBJ2-1	CASSPPVPTSGGAGEQFF	TGTGCCAGCAGCCCGCCAGTTCCTACTAGCGGGGGGGCCGGTGAGCAGTTCTTC
.	.	TRBV6-6	TRBJ2-2	CASSLAGELFF	TGTGCCAGCAGTTTAGCCGGGGAGCTGTTTTTT
.	.	TRBV27	TRBJ2-1	CAFWTIRNEQFF	TGTGCCTTCTGGACTATACGCAATGAGCAGTTCTTC
TRBD1	.	TRBV10-1	TRBJ1-6	CASSEPGTGEDSPLHF	TGCGCCAGCAGTGAACCCGGGACAGGGGAGGATTCACCCCTCCACTTT
TRBD2	.	TRBV6-1	TRBJ2-7	CASSEFAGLAEGYEQYF	TGTGCCAGCAGTGAATTCGCCGGGCTAGCGGAGGGCTACGAGCAGTACTTC
.	.	TRBV25-1	TRBJ2-3	CASSDTLTDTQYF	TGTGCCAGCAGTGACACATTAACGGATACGCAGTATTTT
.	.	TRBV30	TRBJ2-7	CAWSAPAYEQYF	TGTGCCTGGAGCGCGCCCGCCTACGAGCAGTACTTC
.	.	TRBV25-1	TRBJ2-1	CASSDYYNEQFF	TGTGCCAGCAGCGACTACTACAATGAGCAGTTCTTC
.	.	TRBV4-1	TRBJ1-2	CASSQLGRFNYGYTF	TGCGCCAGCAGCCAACTAGGGAGGTTTAACTATGGCTACACCTTC
TRBD2	once	TRBV5-1	TRBJ2-1	CASSLGEGASSYNEQFF	TGCGCCAGCAGCTTGGGGGAGGGTGCCAGCTCCTACAATGAGCAGTTCTTC
TRBD2	once	TRBV7-7	TRBJ2-2	CASSSRLAGGRGTGELFF	TGTGCCAGCAGCTCCCGACTAGCGGGGGGCCGGGGGACCGGGGAGCTGTTTTTT
TRBD1	.	TRBV7-2	TRBJ1-6	CASSLRRTGDNSPLHF	TGTGCCAGCAGCTTACGTCGGACAGGAGATAATTCACCCCTCCACTTT
.	once	TRBV2	TRBJ1-2	CASSAQLFDRNYGYTF	TGTGCCAGCAGCGCCCAACTCTTCGACAGGAACTATGGCTACACCTTC
.	.	TRBV27	TRBJ1-1	CASSLNPPVTEAFF	TGTGCCAGCAGTTTAAACCCCCCAGTCACTGAAGCTTTCTTT
TRBD1	.	TRBV7-2	TRBJ2-7	CASSITTGEIYEQYF	TGTGCCAGCAGCATTACGACAGGGGAGATCTACGAGCAGTACTTC
.	once	TRBV19	TRBJ2-2	CASSILASNTGELFF	TGTGCCAGTAGTATTCTAGCGTCGAACACCGGGGAGCTGTTTTTT
.	.	TRBV6-1	TRBJ1-1	CASSEGTGIEAFF	TGTGCCAGCAGTGAAGGGACGGGAATTGAAGCTTTCTTT
.	.	TRBV7-9	TRBJ1-1	CSSSQRTAYTEAFF	TGTTCCAGCAGCCAACGGACAGCCTACACTGAAGCTTTCTTT
TRBD1	.	TRBV10-2	TRBJ2-5	CASSRIGTGRQETQYF	TGCGCCAGCAGTCGAATCGGGACAGGCCGCCAAGAGACCCAGTACTTC